The entry that follows covers one T cell receptor (beta chain) sequence. Antigen unknown. These data originate in a study of T cell responses to AZD1222 COVID-19 vaccine. The study, taken as a whole, reports: Donor demographics were predominantly white British with a female majority; clonal diversity may be underestimated.

TCRdb's copy holds only in-frame clones and misses some; the assay was immunoSEQ multiplex PCR. This table has some 190,000 clones, less than 95% appearing once. From germline, CDR1 is SGHAT and CDR2 FQNNGV. The ends were cut back, 1 base at V and 1 base at J, with 10 bases in the middle. The CDR3 runs to 15 residues. Sequencing was performed on peripheral blood, taken 28 days after the second dose of the MenACWY control vaccine. The TCR originated in an adult who received the MenACWY meningococcal vaccine as a control. The J gene is TRBJ1-1, the V gene TRBV11-2; a weak D match, TRBD1 (6 bases). The CDR3: CASSLVTGGNTEAFF. Written as DNA, the CDR3 is TGTGCCAGCAGCTTAGTGACAGGCGGGAACACTGAAGCTTTCTTT.